One sample yielded the 30 T cell receptor beta chains listed below, sequenced in a study of response to subunit inactivated influenza vaccine. TCRdb used MiXCR to reprocess the RT-PCR reads, holding one entry per CDR3 protein. Among under 800,000 distinct CDR3 sequences listed, about 15% were seen once. The sample consisted of PBMCs from blood, taken 14 days before vaccination. The receptors derive from a man aged 45-60 years who received an inactivated influenza vaccine.

The chain recombines TRBV5-1 with TRBJ1-4, with D possibly matching TRBD1 (5 bases). The length of the CDR3 is 14 residues. With 4 bases removed from V and 8 bases from J, the gap between germline ends came to 15 bases. CDR1 SGHRS and CDR2 YFSETQ come from the germline V gene. The CDR3 reads CASSLQRGREKLFF. In DNA form, the CDR3 reads TGCGCCAGCAGCCTCCAGAGGGGACGGGAAAAACTGTTTTTT.

This clonotype was found a few times. The V gene is TRBV6-2 or TRBV6-3, the J gene TRBJ2-5; TRBD2 matches 8 bases. Germline CDR1 is MNHEY and CDR2 is SVGEGT. V shed 5 bases and J 5 bases; nucleotides not matched to a gene: 10. This CDR3 has 15 amino acids. The CDR3 DNA reads TGTGCCAGCAGTGTCTCCGGGGGGGCCTGGGAGACCCAGTACTTC. This sequence encodes CASSVSGGAWETQYF.

The chain joins TRBV6-1 to TRBJ2-1; a weak D match, TRBD2 (5 bases). Between the trimmed V and J ends, which lost 6 bases and 6 bases, there was a span of 12 bases. The CDR3 covers 13 residues. CDR1 is MNHNS and CDR2 is SASEGT in the germline V gene. CDR3 region: CASSFPSSNEQFF. The CDR3 DNA reads TGTGCCAGCAGCTTTCCTAGCAGCAATGAGCAGTTCTTC.

This clonotype has only a few counts. The V gene is TRBV28, the J gene TRBJ1-2; 9 bases line up with TRBD1. The ends lost 5 bases at V and 2 bases at J; junction bases unmatched: 3. Looked up from germline, CDR1 is MDHEN and CDR2 is SYDVKM. The CDR3 runs 14 residues. The CDR3 sequence: CASSVDRGNYGYTF. The CDR3 DNA is TGTGCCAGCAGTGTGGACAGGGGAAACTATGGCTACACCTTC.

The sample holds a few counts of this clonotype. The chain carries TRBV20-1 and TRBJ2-3, with no clear D. This CDR3 is 14 amino acids long. Germline values: CDR1 DFQATT, CDR2 SNEGSKA (reference sequence). V shed 3 bases and J shed 2 bases, with 12 bases lying between them. CDR3 region: CSASRWGITDTQYF. In nucleotides, the CDR3 is TGCAGTGCTAGTCGATGGGGTATCACAGATACGCAGTATTTT.

The chain uses TRBV7-2 and TRBJ1-4; possibly TRBD1 for D (6 bases). The CDR3 has 14 amino acids. Trimming took off 4 bases at V and 6 bases at J, with 12 bases between the two ends. Germline values: CDR1 SGHTA, CDR2 FQGNSA. CDR3 bases: TGTGCCAGCAGCTACCAGGGGCGGGATGAAAAACTGTTTTTT. Amino acid sequence: CASSYQGRDEKLFF.

A note on this clonotype: Sequence at one end of the junction differs from germline and may be a read error. The chain joins TRBV7-7 to TRBJ2-7; 7 bases map to TRBD2. This CDR3 spans 12 amino acids. CDR1 is SSHAT, CDR2 FNYEAQ, per germline (reference sequence). For the CDR3, the DNA is TGTGCTAGCAGCCCTGAGGGAGGGGAGCAGTACTTC. It encodes CASSPEGGEQYF.

The chain employs TRBV29-1 and TRBJ2-7; no clear D gene. CDR1 SQVTM and CDR2 ANQGSEA come from the germline V gene. The CDR3 runs to 13 residues. Trimming removed 2 bases at V and 2 bases at J, with 10 bases between. The CDR3 region has the DNA TGCAGCGTTGAAACTGCCTCAACCTACGAGCAGTACTTC. As protein: CSVETASTYEQYF.

There are a few counts of this clonotype. This chain links TRBV5-1 with TRBJ2-1, with TRBD2 as a possible D gene (6 bases). Germline assignment: CDR1 SGHRS and CDR2 YFSETQ. V gave up 4 bases and J gave up 6 bases, with 14 bases separating them. The length of the CDR3 is 14 residues. The CDR3 loop is CASSLEQRANEQFF. DNA for the CDR3: TGCGCCAGCAGCCTTGAGCAGCGGGCCAATGAGCAGTTCTTC.

The chain recombines TRBV28 with TRBJ2-1; D is perhaps TRBD2 (7 bases). The CDR3 length is 14 residues. Per the germline V gene, CDR1 is MDHEN and CDR2 is SYDVKM. The ends were cut back, 7 bases at V and 2 bases at J, with 12 bases in the middle. The CDR3 coding sequence is TGTGCCAGCAAGGGGGGGGGCCCCTACAATGAGCAGTTCTTC. This sequence encodes CASKGGGPYNEQFF. The full variable domain, with the rest looked up from reference TRBV28 and TRBJ2-1, is DVKVTQSSRYLVKRTGEKVFLECVQDMDHENMFWYRQDPGLGLRLIYFSYDVKMKEKGDIPEGYSVSREKKERFSLILESASTNQTSMYLCASKGGGPYNEQFFGPGTRLTVL.

This clonotype appeared many times. The chain uses TRBV19 and TRBJ2-1; 8 positions match TRBD2. The ends lost 1 base at V and 7 bases at J; junction bases unmatched: 9. The germline V gene has CDR1 LNHDA and CDR2 SQIVND (reference sequence). CDR3 length equals 16 residues. The CDR3 region is CASSIVGGGLRNEQFF. As DNA, the CDR3 is TGTGCCAGTAGTATAGTTGGCGGGGGGCTACGGAATGAGCAGTTCTTC.

This clonotype was seen more than once but under ten times. This chain joins TRBV7-9 and TRBJ2-7; D not resolved. The CDR3 extends over 12 amino acids. Germline lookup yields CDR1 SEHNR and CDR2 FQNEAQ (reference sequence). V was pared by 5 bases and J by 4 bases, with 9 bases between. The CDR3, as DNA: TGTGCCAGCAGCCCCGTGAGGTACGAGCAGTACTTC. Amino acid sequence: CASSPVRYEQYF. Combining the CDR3 with reference TRBV7-9 and TRBJ2-7 gives the whole variable domain DTGVSQNPRHKITKRGQNVTFRCDPISEHNRLYWYRQTLGQGPEFLTYFQNEAQLEKSRLLSDRFSAERPKGSFSTLEIQRTEQGDSAMYLCASSPVRYEQYFGPGTRLTVT.

This clonotype was observed a few times. CDR3 protein: CATSAERISTDTQYF. The CDR3 bases are TGTGCCACCAGTGCGGAACGGATTAGCACAGATACGCAGTATTTT. This rearrangement joins TRBV15 to TRBJ2-3; no clear D. Trimming stripped 6 bases from V and 0 bases from J, with 13 bases between. Germline values: CDR1 LNHNV, CDR2 YYDKDF (reference sequence). CDR3 length equals 15 residues.

The genes are TRBV20-1 and TRBJ2-1; TRBD2 matches at 9 bases. J lost 0 bases, V lost 5 bases, and 5 bases had no gene match. The CDR3 is 15 residues long. Germline values: CDR1 DFQATT, CDR2 SNEGSKA (reference sequence). The CDR3 nucleotides are TGCAGTGCTGACCCGGGACTAGCCTCCTACAATGAGCAGTTCTTC. Protein: CSADPGLASYNEQFF.

The sample holds many counts of this clonotype. The rearrangement links TRBV12-3 or TRBV12-4 to TRBJ2-1; D possibly corresponds to TRBD1 (6 bases). Trimming shortened V by 2 bases and J by 10 bases, and 18 bases separated the two germline ends. The CDR3 has 15 residues. CDR3 DNA sequence: TGTGCCAGCAGTTTAAAGCTAGGGGGTAATGGGGAGCAGTTCTTC. This translates into CASSLKLGGNGEQFF.

The sample holds a few counts of this clonotype. V is TRBV6-1 and J is TRBJ2-1, with 10 bases lining up with TRBD1. CDR1 is MNHNS, CDR2 SASEGT, per germline. The CDR3 loop spans 16 amino acids. Germline trimming cut 6 bases from V and 1 base from J; bases unmatched to any gene: 6. CDR3 sequence reads: CASRPTGGESYNEQFF. The CDR3 coding sequence is TGTGCCAGCAGGCCGACAGGGGGCGAATCCTACAATGAGCAGTTCTTC.

In its sample, this clonotype was seen a few times. The chain uses TRBV19 and TRBJ1-1; D is unresolved. Trimming took off 11 bases at V and 3 bases at J, with 13 bases between the two ends. The CDR3 runs 12 residues. In germline, CDR1 is LNHDA, CDR2 SQIVND (reference sequence). Here the CDR3 DNA reads TGTGCCGAAGAGGAGGCGGACACTGAAGCTTTCTTT. As protein: CAEEEADTEAFF.

In the case of this clonotype: Possible read error: a much larger clone is one base away. The chain joins TRBV6-4 to TRBJ2-3; 8 bases align to TRBD1. The CDR3 contains 14 residues. J gave up 3 bases and V 6 bases, and 5 bases lay outside the gene matches. In germline, CDR1 is MRHNA, CDR2 SNTAGT. The CDR3 protein is CASRDRGGTDTQYF. The CDR3 region has the DNA TGTGCCAGCAGAGACAGGGGAGGTACAGATACGCAGTATTTT.

This clonotype was found a few times. This chain joins TRBV7-6 and TRBJ2-3, with D uncertain. CDR1 SGHVS and CDR2 FNYEAQ come from the germline V gene. V was clipped by 2 bases and J by 0 bases, with 9 bases between them. The length of the CDR3 is 15 residues. The CDR3 bases are TGTGCCAGCAGCTTATCGTGGAAAAGCACAGATACGCAGTATTTT. Protein: CASSLSWKSTDTQYF.

This clonotype was counted a few times. This chain connects TRBV6-5 to TRBJ2-7; D might be TRBD1 (6 bases). The CDR3 is 15 amino acids. The V end was cut by 2 bases, the J end by 4 bases, with 15 bases between. CDR1 and CDR2 from the germline V gene are MNHEY and SVGAGI. The CDR3 reads CASSYGPGERYEQYF. In DNA, the CDR3 is TGTGCCAGCAGTTACGGCCCAGGGGAAAGGTACGAGCAGTACTTC.

This clonotype turned up a few times. The DNA of the CDR3 is TGCGCCAGCAGCTTGCGGACTAGCGGGAGCGAGCAGTACTTC. The encoded protein is CASSLRTSGSEQYF. V gene TRBV5-1 combines with J gene TRBJ2-7; the match to TRBD2 covers 13 bases. The germline gives CDR1 SGHRS, CDR2 YFSETQ. J was trimmed by 6 bases and V by 1 base; bases with no gene match: 1. The CDR3 has 14 residues.

The rearrangement joins TRBV3-1 to TRBJ2-3; TRBD2 agrees at 13 bases. V lost 4 bases to trimming and J lost 5 bases; unmatched junction nucleotides: 6. Germline CDR1 is LGHDT and CDR2 is YNNKEL (reference sequence). This CDR3 contains 16 residues. The CDR3 region is CASSLGLAGVGDTQYF. The CDR3 DNA reads TGTGCCAGCAGCCTAGGACTAGCGGGAGTAGGAGATACGCAGTATTTT.

This clonotype has just a few counts. J is TRBJ2-5 and V is TRBV25-1, with TRBD2 as a possible D gene (6 bases). The CDR3 is 11 amino acids. The germline V and J ends were trimmed by 8 bases and 5 bases, with 9 bases remaining between them. The germline V gene has CDR1 MGHDK and CDR2 SYGVNS. CDR3 bases: TGTGCCAGCCGGGACTTCGAGACCCAGTACTTC. Protein sequence: CASRDFETQYF. The full variable domain, completed using reference TRBV25-1 and TRBJ2-5, is EADIYQTPRYLVIGTGKKITLECSQTMGHDKMYWYQQDPGMELHLIHYSYGVNSTEKGDLSSESTVSRIRTEHFPLTLESARPSHTSQYLCASRDFETQYFGPGTRLLVL.

This chain connects TRBV4-3 to TRBJ1-1; 7 bases are shared with TRBD1. CDR3 length: 15 amino acids. The junction had 4 bases not matched to a gene; V was cut back by 3 bases and J by 0 bases. Germline V gives CDR1 LGHNA, CDR2 YSLEER. The CDR3 DNA follows: TGCGCCAGCAGCCATGCAGGGGGGATGAACACTGAAGCTTTCTTT. This codes for CASSHAGGMNTEAFF.

The V gene is TRBV6-2 or TRBV6-3, the J gene TRBJ1-5; TRBD1 agrees at 7 bases. Germline CDR1 and CDR2: MNHEY and SVGEGT. Trimming took 6 bases from V and 11 from J; bases not matched to a gene: 10. CDR3 length equals 13 residues. As DNA, the CDR3 is TGTGCCAGCAGGGATACAGGGGTTTGGACCCAGCATTTT. Encoded protein: CASRDTGVWTQHF.

The chain has TRBV19 and TRBJ2-7; TRBD2 aligns across 7 bases. CDR1 and CDR2 from the germline V gene are LNHDA and SQIVND (reference sequence). The CDR3 has 13 amino acids. With 6 bases clipped from V and 3 bases from J, the junction kept 5 bases outside the gene matches. CDR3 nucleotides: TGTGCCAGTAGCAAACCGGGAGGCTACGAGCAGTACTTC. This translates into CASSKPGGYEQYF.

This clonotype was seen a few times. J is TRBJ1-5 and V is TRBV20-1; no firm D call. V lost 0 bases, J lost 2 bases, and 11 bases lay in between. CDR1 is DFQATT, CDR2 SNEGSKA, per germline (reference sequence). The CDR3 runs 15 residues. In DNA form, the CDR3 reads TGCAGTGCTAGAGATTCGATCGGTGGCAATCAGCCCCAGCATTTT. It is translated as CSARDSIGGNQPQHF.

This clonotype was seen more than once but under ten times. The chain links TRBV7-2 to TRBJ2-7, with unresolved D. Trimming left V 0 bases short and J 2 bases short, with 11 bases between. The CDR3 length is 15 residues. CDR1 SGHTA and CDR2 FQGNSA come from the germline V gene. The CDR3 loop is CASSLALQVPYEQYF. The CDR3 DNA is TGTGCCAGCAGCTTAGCGCTGCAGGTACCCTACGAGCAGTACTTC.

The table lists this clonotype with a few counts. The chain has TRBV15 and TRBJ2-7; D ambiguous. V was cut by 0 bases and J by 1 base, with 7 bases left in between. This CDR3 comprises 14 residues. Germline V gene sequence: CDR1 LNHNV, CDR2 YYDKDF (reference sequence). CDR3 loop: CATSREKGSYEQYF. For the CDR3, the DNA is TGTGCCACCAGCAGAGAGAAGGGATCCTACGAGCAGTACTTC.

V usage is TRBV5-5 and J usage is TRBJ2-4; the match to TRBD1 covers 7 bases. CDR3 length equals 15 residues. With 4 bases clipped from V and 6 bases from J, the junction kept 10 bases outside the gene matches. Germline CDR1 and CDR2: SGHKS and YYEKEE (reference sequence). This CDR3 is CASSQGRQGTNIQYF. Written as DNA, the CDR3 is TGTGCCAGCAGCCAGGGGAGACAGGGCACAAACATTCAGTACTTC.